This T cell receptor beta chain came from a study of cytomegalovirus exposure and HLA in healthy donors. Study as a whole: From HLA-typed donors, an early data release held tens of millions of unique TCRs.

V lost 2 bases and J 3 bases, leaving 7 bases between the germline ends. This CDR3 spans 13 amino acids. The germline gives CDR1 SGHAT, CDR2 FQNNGV. Of note for this clone: Its antigen is still unknown.

Use of 60 Vbeta and 13 Jbeta primers characterized the PCR. Sequenced by immunoSEQ multiplex PCR; TCRdb stores in-frame clones only, minus some. The data show approximately 220,000 clones, 80% to 90% seen once. Study-level results: In a later analysis, at a false discovery rate of 0.05, roughly 17,000 TCR beta sequences matched HLA alleles. Across donors, presence/absence analyses took sequencing depth to be roughly uniform. Associated with cytomegalovirus, according to the listing, were around 160 TCR beta chains.

V gene TRBV11-2 combines with J gene TRBJ1-2, with D possibly being TRBD1 (5 bases). Material for sequencing was PBMCs. The sequence was obtained from a man aged 25 to 40 in good health and CMV-seronegative. This CDR3 reads CASSLTGDYGYTF. In nucleotides, the CDR3 is TGTGCCAGCAGCTTAACAGGCGACTATGGCTACACCTTC.